This paragraph covers one TCR beta chain sequence. The source of the sample is a study of blood T cell repertoires in COVID-19. Trimming removed 1 base at V and 4 bases at J, with 11 bases between. CDR1 MNHNS and CDR2 SASEGT come from the germline V gene. CDR3 length: 15 amino acids. Profiling relied on immunoSEQ multiplex PCR, and the TCRdb table lists in-frame clones only, not all of them. The table records 130,000 or so clones, roughly 80% of them present only once. This chain uses TRBV6-1 with TRBJ1-5, with a possible D match to TRBD1 (5 bases). The receptor was derived from a man aged 45-65 years with acute or convalescent COVID-19. Sequences were obtained from peripheral blood. DNA for the CDR3: TGTGCCAGCAGTGAAGTGTCAGGGCATAATCAGCCCCAGCATTTT. It is translated as CASSEVSGHNQPQHF.